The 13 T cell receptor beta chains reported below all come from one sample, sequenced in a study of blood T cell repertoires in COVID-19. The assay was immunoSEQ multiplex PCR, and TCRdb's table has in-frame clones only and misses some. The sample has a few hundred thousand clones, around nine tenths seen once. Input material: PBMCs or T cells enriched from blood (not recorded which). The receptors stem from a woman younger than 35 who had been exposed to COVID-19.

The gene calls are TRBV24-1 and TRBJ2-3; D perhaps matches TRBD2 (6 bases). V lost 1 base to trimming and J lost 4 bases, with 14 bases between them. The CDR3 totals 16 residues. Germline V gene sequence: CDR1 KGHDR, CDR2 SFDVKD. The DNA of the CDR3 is TGTGCCACCAGTGATTTTTCGACTAGGGGTCCAGATACGCAGTATTTT. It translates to CATSDFSTRGPDTQYF.

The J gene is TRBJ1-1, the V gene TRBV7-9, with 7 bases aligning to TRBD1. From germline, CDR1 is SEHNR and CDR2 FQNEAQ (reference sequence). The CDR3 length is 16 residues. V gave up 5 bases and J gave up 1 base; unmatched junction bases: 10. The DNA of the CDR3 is TGTGCCAGCAGCCCCCGGACAGGAGGACAGAACACTGAAGCTTTCTTT. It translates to CASSPRTGGQNTEAFF.

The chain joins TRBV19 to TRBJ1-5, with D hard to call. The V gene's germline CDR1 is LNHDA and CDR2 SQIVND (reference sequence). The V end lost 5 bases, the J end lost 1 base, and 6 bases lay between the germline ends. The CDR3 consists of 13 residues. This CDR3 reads CASSWQSNQPQHF. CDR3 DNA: TGTGCCAGTAGTTGGCAGAGCAATCAGCCCCAGCATTTT.

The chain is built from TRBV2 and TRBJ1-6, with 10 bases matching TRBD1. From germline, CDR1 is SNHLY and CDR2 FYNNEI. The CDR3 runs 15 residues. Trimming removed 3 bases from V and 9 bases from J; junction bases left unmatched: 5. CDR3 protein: CASSDSGQGLSPLHF. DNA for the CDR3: TGTGCCAGCAGTGACTCGGGACAGGGGCTTTCACCCCTCCACTTT.

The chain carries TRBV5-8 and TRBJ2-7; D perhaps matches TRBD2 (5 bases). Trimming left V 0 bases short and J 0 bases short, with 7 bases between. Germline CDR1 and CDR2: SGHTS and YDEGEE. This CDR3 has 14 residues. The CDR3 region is CASSLVEASYEQYF. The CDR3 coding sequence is TGTGCCAGCAGCTTGGTGGAGGCCTCCTACGAGCAGTACTTC. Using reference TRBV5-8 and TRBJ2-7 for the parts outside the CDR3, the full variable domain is EAGVTQSPTHLIKTRGQQATLRCSPISGHTSVYWYQQALGLGLQFLLWYDEGEERNRGNFPPRFSGRQFPNYSSELNVNALELEDSALYLCASSLVEASYEQYFGPGTRLTVT.

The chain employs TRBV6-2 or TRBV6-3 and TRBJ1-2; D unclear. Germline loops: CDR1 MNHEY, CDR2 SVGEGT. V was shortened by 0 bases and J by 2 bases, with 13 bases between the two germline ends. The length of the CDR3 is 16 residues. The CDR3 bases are TGTGCCAGCAGTTACTCGAAGTCCGGGTCGAACTATGGCTACACCTTC. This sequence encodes CASSYSKSGSNYGYTF.

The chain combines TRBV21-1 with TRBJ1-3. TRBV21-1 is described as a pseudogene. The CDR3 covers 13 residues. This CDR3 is CASTREAGNTIYF. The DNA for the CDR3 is TGTGCCAGCACCAGAGAGGCTGGAAACACCATATATTTT.

The DNA for the CDR3 is TGTGCCAGCAGCTTTGGACTAGCGGGAGATACGCAGTATTTT. It specifies CASSFGLAGDTQYF. The chain has TRBV7-2 and TRBJ2-3, with 11 bases lining up with TRBD2. V was pared by 3 bases and J by 5 bases, with 1 base of the junction left unmatched. CDR1 and CDR2 from the germline V gene are SGHTA and FQGNSA. This CDR3 region has 14 residues.

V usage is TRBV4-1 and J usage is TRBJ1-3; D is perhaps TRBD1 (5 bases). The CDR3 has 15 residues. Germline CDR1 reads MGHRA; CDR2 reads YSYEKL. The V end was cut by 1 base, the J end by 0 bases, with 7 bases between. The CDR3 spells CASSQVQGSGNTIYF. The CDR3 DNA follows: TGCGCCAGCAGCCAAGTGCAGGGCTCTGGAAACACCATATATTTT.

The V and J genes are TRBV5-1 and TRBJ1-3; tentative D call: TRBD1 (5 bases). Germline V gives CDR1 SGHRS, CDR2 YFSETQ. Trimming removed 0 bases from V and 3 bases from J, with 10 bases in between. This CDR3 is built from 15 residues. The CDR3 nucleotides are TGCGCCAGCAGCTTGGCCGAAGGGGTTGGAAACACCATATATTTT. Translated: CASSLAEGVGNTIYF.

The CDR3 bases are TGTGCCTCGGACACAGGGGTTCAAAATGAAAAACTGTTTTTT. Translated, it gives CASDTGVQNEKLFF. This chain connects TRBV30 to TRBJ1-4; 7 bases align to TRBD1. CDR3 size: 14 residues. V trimming: 7 bases; J trimming: 5 bases; junction bases outside the gene matches: 10. In germline, CDR1 is GTSNPN, CDR2 SVGIG (reference sequence).

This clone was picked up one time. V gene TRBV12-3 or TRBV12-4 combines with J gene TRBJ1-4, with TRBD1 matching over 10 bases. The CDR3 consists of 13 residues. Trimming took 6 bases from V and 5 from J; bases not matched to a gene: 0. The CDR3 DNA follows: TGTGCCAGCAGGGGACAGGGGAATGAAAAACTGTTTTTT. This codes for CASRGQGNEKLFF.

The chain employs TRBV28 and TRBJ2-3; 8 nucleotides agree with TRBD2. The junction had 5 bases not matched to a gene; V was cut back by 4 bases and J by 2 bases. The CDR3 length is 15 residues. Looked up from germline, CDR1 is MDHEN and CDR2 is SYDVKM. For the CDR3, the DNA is TGTGCCAGCAGTTCAGGGACTAGGGACACAGATACGCAGTATTTT. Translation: CASSSGTRDTDTQYF.